This is a list of T cell receptor beta chains from one sample in a study of cytomegalovirus exposure and HLA in healthy donors. TCRdb keeps only in-frame clones here, not all; method: immunoSEQ multiplex PCR. The table lists under 200,000 clones, around 68% of them singletons. The sample was PBMCs. The receptors derive from a girl aged 5-17 years in good health and CMV-seronegative. Each CDR3 is given without its conserved first and last residue. Each record gives: V gene, CDR3 protein.

TRBV2,ASTGKSVGYEQY
TRBV20-1,SATLKETQY
TRBV5-4,ASSLGGARETQY
TRBV18,ASSPRQGTYNEQF
TRBV6-1,ASSERGAVAGELF
TRBV7-3,ASSLMERGNYNEQF
TRBV19,ASMGSSYEQY
TRBV2,ASSEGGRFGGGTQNTEAF
TRBV27,ASSQGTIQY
TRBV7-3,ASSLAGGALEQLDTQY
TRBV30,AWRPLASGGLYEKLF
TRBV7-9,ASSLDRTGWETQY
TRBV14,ASSPLPVPSYNEQF
TRBV30,AWRKMKGRDYYEQY
TRBV2,ASKGTGATEAF
TRBV10-3,ATTDLGGNQPQH
TRBV27,ASSLEQGFYEQY
TRBV21-1,ASSVLQGPKETQY
TRBV9,ASSTGLVADTGELF